One and the same sample provided the 28 T cell receptor beta chains below, sequenced in a study of blood T cells in healthy people across ages (dated by TCRdb to the mid-2010s). Libraries were built with 5' RACE. Instrument on record: Illumina HiSeq 2500. A second PCR of roughly 7 to 11 cycles was performed with a sample-barcoded 5' primer and a J-beta primer mix. TCRdb cleaned the public reads at Q25 with fastp, built clones with MiXCR and kept in-frame beta chains. Each CDR3 protein appears once, grouped with its most common genes and DNA. The sample data list approximately 1,000,000 distinct CDR3 sequences, and less than 45% of these were observed just once. Roughly 13% of the sample belongs to the ten largest clones. Sequenced material: blood. Receptors originate from a young man in good health.

The sample holds a few counts of this clonotype. The CDR3 is CSASRPGTNYGYTF. The CDR3, as DNA: TGCAGTGCTAGCAGACCGGGAACCAACTATGGCTACACCTTC. The J gene is TRBJ1-2, the V gene TRBV20-1; D is unclear. V was clipped by 3 bases and J by 2 bases, with 13 bases between them. The length of the CDR3 is 14 residues. Germline CDR1 DFQATT, CDR2 SNEGSKA (reference sequence).

J is TRBJ2-7 and V is TRBV20-1, with 10 bases matching TRBD1. CDR3 length: 14 residues. Germline values: CDR1 DFQATT, CDR2 SNEGSKA (reference sequence). The J segment lost 7 bases and the V segment lost 3 bases, leaving 9 bases of the junction unmatched. CDR3 sequence: CSASPGTGEREQYF. The CDR3 region has the DNA TGCAGTGCTAGTCCCGGGACAGGGGAACGAGAGCAGTACTTC.

This clonotype was observed a handful of times. This sequence joins TRBV10-3 and TRBJ1-6, with 7 bases that match TRBD1. Germline CDR1 ENHRY, CDR2 SYGVKD. The CDR3 is 13 residues long. Losses at the gene ends were 6 bases for V and 8 bases for J; bases not matched to a gene: 4. As DNA, the CDR3 is TGTGCCATCAGCCGGGACAGCGATTCACCCCTCCACTTT. It translates to CAISRDSDSPLHF.

In DNA, the CDR3 is TGCGCCAGCCGACCACAAAGAGGGGGGCGCACAGATACGCAGTATTTT. It yields the protein CASRPQRGGRTDTQYF. The chain employs TRBV4-3 and TRBJ2-3, with D perhaps assigned TRBD1 or TRBD2 (6 bases each). Trimming removed 8 bases at V and 1 base at J, with 19 bases between. CDR3 size: 16 residues. Per germline, CDR1 LGHNA and CDR2 YSLEER.

The V call is TRBV7-9, the J call TRBJ2-2, with D perhaps TRBD2 (5 bases). V lost 5 bases and J 6 bases, leaving 22 bases between the germline ends. Germline V CDR1 and CDR2: SEHNR, FQNEAQ (reference sequence). The CDR3 is made up of 17 amino acids. The CDR3: CASSLGGRLVVPGELFF. The CDR3 DNA reads as TGTGCCAGCAGCCTCGGAGGTCGCCTAGTAGTCCCCGGGGAGCTGTTTTTT.

The CDR3 protein is CSVEWLLEQYF. In DNA, the CDR3 is TGCAGCGTTGAATGGTTACTCGAGCAGTACTTC. The rearrangement joins TRBV29-1 to TRBJ2-7; D remains unclear. The V and J ends lost 2 bases and 6 bases respectively, with 8 bases between them. CDR3 length: 11 amino acids. Germline V gives CDR1 SQVTM, CDR2 ANQGSEA.

This clonotype was seen only a few times. This chain links TRBV9 with TRBJ1-6; tentatively, D is TRBD1 (5 bases). CDR3 length: 14 amino acids. The V gene lost 4 bases and the J gene lost 7 bases, with 12 bases spanning the gap. Germline CDR1 is SGDLS and CDR2 is YYNGEE. The CDR3 loop reads CASSPAGENSPLHF. The CDR3 DNA reads TGTGCCAGCAGCCCAGCGGGGGAGAATTCACCCCTCCACTTT.

The chain is built from TRBV20-1 and TRBJ2-2, with 11 positions matching TRBD2. Trimming cost V 5 bases and J 4 bases; bases outside gene matches: 6. Germline assignment: CDR1 DFQATT and CDR2 SNEGSKA (reference sequence). The CDR3 totals 15 residues. CDR3 bases: TGCAGTGCTGCCCCTAGCGGGAGGTTCACCGGGGAGCTGTTTTTT. Translation gives CSAAPSGRFTGELFF.

As for this clonotype: A junction end diverges from the germline sequence, so it may reflect a read error. The CDR3 region is CSARVRGRGWNQPQHF. The CDR3 DNA reads as TGCAGTGCCAGAGTTAGGGGCAGGGGGTGGAATCAGCCCCAGCATTTT. The chain employs TRBV20-1 and TRBJ1-5; 7 nucleotides align to TRBD1. Germline V gene sequence: CDR1 DFQATT, CDR2 SNEGSKA (reference sequence). The CDR3 extends over 16 amino acids.

The chain recombines TRBV7-9 with TRBJ2-5; D is possibly TRBD1 (5 bases). CDR1 and CDR2 (germline): SEHNR, FQNEAQ (reference sequence). This CDR3 region has 14 residues. V gave up 6 bases and J gave up 1 base, with 12 bases separating them. The CDR3 loop is CASSREGVQETQYF. Here the CDR3 DNA reads TGTGCCAGCAGTCGAGAAGGGGTCCAAGAGACCCAGTACTTC.

The table lists this clonotype with a few counts. The genes are TRBV29-1 and TRBJ1-2; D perhaps matches TRBD1 (6 bases). Germline V gene lookup returns CDR1 SQVTM and CDR2 ANQGSEA. V lost 3 bases and J lost 4, with 15 bases in between. This CDR3 is 14 amino acids long. The CDR3 sequence is CSVDRTEWGYGYTF. The CDR3 nucleotides read TGCAGCGTTGATCGGACAGAGTGGGGCTATGGCTACACCTTC. The full variable domain, its missing parts supplied by reference TRBV29-1 and TRBJ1-2, is SAVISQKPSRDICQRGTSLTIQCQVDSQVTMMFWYRQQPGQSLTLIATANQGSEATYESGFVIDKFPISRPNLTFSTLTVSNMSPEDSSIYLCSVDRTEWGYGYTFGSGTRLTVV.

The gene calls are TRBV5-6 and TRBJ2-7; D gene unclear. The J call may be mistaken, given a closer DNA end match to TRBJ2-5. Germline V gene lookup returns CDR1 SGHDT and CDR2 YYEEEE. CDR3 length equals 17 residues. Written as DNA, the CDR3 is TGTGCCAGCAGCTTTGGACCGCCCGGAAGGAGTGTGGAGACCCAGTACTTC. As protein: CASSFGPPGRSVETQYF.

This chain links TRBV6-5 with TRBJ2-3; D remains ambiguous. The germline V gene encodes CDR1 MNHEY and CDR2 SVGAGI. The CDR3 spans 15 residues. The V gene lost 2 bases and the J gene lost 1 base, with 10 bases spanning the gap. CDR3 DNA: TGTGCCAGCAGTTACCCGAACGGAGGCACAGATACGCAGTATTTT. Translation gives CASSYPNGGTDTQYF.

This chain uses TRBV2 with TRBJ2-2; D ambiguous. The CDR3 covers 17 residues. V shed 7 bases and J shed 2 bases, with 20 bases lying between them. Per the germline V gene, CDR1 is SNHLY and CDR2 is FYNNEI. This chain's CDR3 is CASKPTYLARNTGELFF. The DNA of the CDR3 is TGTGCCAGCAAGCCCACTTACCTTGCGAGAAACACCGGGGAGCTGTTTTTT.

This clonotype was detected only a few times. The chain recombines TRBV6-5 with TRBJ1-5; tentatively, D is TRBD1 (5 bases). The germline V gene has CDR1 MNHEY and CDR2 SVGAGI. The V end lost 4 bases, the J end lost 6 bases, and 10 bases lay between the germline ends. The CDR3 runs to 13 residues. The CDR3 sequence: CASSFKGSQPQHF. CDR3 DNA sequence: TGTGCCAGCAGTTTCAAGGGGAGTCAGCCCCAGCATTTT.

The sample holds a few counts of this clonotype. This chain links TRBV6-5 with TRBJ1-5; D is uncertain. Germline V gene sequence: CDR1 MNHEY, CDR2 SVGAGI. The CDR3 covers 15 residues. Trimming took off 0 bases at V and 0 bases at J, with 6 bases between the two ends. CDR3 bases: TGTGCCAGCAGTTACTCGGGATTTAGCAATCAGCCCCAGCATTTT. It specifies CASSYSGFSNQPQHF.

As for this clonotype: One junction end does not reproduce the germline sequence, and a read error may be involved. V usage is TRBV4-1 and J usage is TRBJ2-1; no firm D call. The CDR3 is 14 residues long. Germline V gene lookup returns CDR1 MGHRA and CDR2 YSYEKL. CDR3 nucleotides: TGCGCCAACAGCCAGGACCCTATGACTAATGAGCAGTTCTTC. Its protein product is CANSQDPMTNEQFF.

V gene TRBV20-1 combines with J gene TRBJ2-1; TRBD1 is a possible D gene (6 bases). The CDR3 totals 14 residues. Germline CDR1 and CDR2: DFQATT and SNEGSKA (reference sequence). The V gene lost 3 bases and the J gene lost 3 bases, with 12 bases spanning the gap. CDR3 sequence reads: CSASGRGNYNEQFF. The CDR3 bases are TGCAGTGCTAGTGGCAGGGGTAACTACAATGAGCAGTTCTTC.

The chain uses TRBV29-1 and TRBJ1-2, with D possibly matching TRBD1 (6 bases). V was clipped by 0 bases and J by 2 bases, with 7 bases between them. This CDR3 spans 13 amino acids. Germline V gene data show CDR1 as SQVTM and CDR2 as ANQGSEA. CDR3 coding DNA: TGCAGCGTTGAAGAAGGGGGAAACTATGGCTACACCTTC. As protein: CSVEEGGNYGYTF.

This clonotype was recorded a few times. This chain uses TRBV29-1 with TRBJ2-2; possible D gene TRBD1, 5 bases. V shed 6 bases and J shed 0 bases, with 11 bases lying between them. The CDR3 contains 14 residues. CDR1 is SQVTM and CDR2 is ANQGSEA in the germline V gene. CDR3 in amino acids: CSVVDNSNTGELFF. DNA for the CDR3: TGCAGCGTAGTGGACAACTCGAACACCGGGGAGCTGTTTTTT.

This clonotype was detected only a few times. J is TRBJ1-5 and V is TRBV7-2; D remains ambiguous. This CDR3 region has 13 residues. Germline lookup yields CDR1 SGHTA and CDR2 FQGNSA. The V and J ends lost 2 bases and 7 bases respectively, with 9 bases between them. CDR3 region: CASSLRLDQPQHF. In DNA form, the CDR3 reads TGTGCCAGCAGCTTAAGGTTGGACCAGCCCCAGCATTTT.

The CDR3 nucleotides are TGTGCCAGCAGCGCATCCGGGACAGGGGATGAAAAACTGTTTTTT. As protein: CASSASGTGDEKLFF. The chain joins TRBV9 to TRBJ1-4, with 10 bases aligning to TRBD1. CDR1 SGDLS and CDR2 YYNGEE come from the germline V gene. CDR3 length: 15 residues. V lost 3 bases to trimming and J lost 6 bases; unmatched junction nucleotides: 5. The full variable domain, completed using reference TRBV9 and TRBJ1-4, is DSGVTQTPKHLITATGQRVTLRCSPRSGDLSVYWYQQSLDQGLQFLIQYYNGEERAKGNILERFSAQQFPDLHSELNLSSLELGDSALYFCASSASGTGDEKLFFGSGTQLSVL.

This clonotype was seen more than once but under ten times. The V call is TRBV7-2, the J call TRBJ2-3, with TRBD1 matching over 11 bases. The CDR3 length is 15 residues. V lost 5 bases and J lost 2; bases outside the gene matches: 3. Germline V gene sequence: CDR1 SGHTA, CDR2 FQGNSA. CDR3 amino acids: CASSGTGGYTDTQYF. Written as DNA, the CDR3 is TGTGCCAGCAGCGGGACAGGGGGATACACAGATACGCAGTATTTT. Variable domain in full (rest from reference TRBV7-2 and TRBJ2-3): GAGVSQSPSNKVTEKGKDVELRCDPISGHTALYWYRQSLGQGLEFLIYFQGNSAPDKSGLPSDRFSAERTGGSVSTLTIQRTQQEDSAVYLCASSGTGGYTDTQYFGPGTRLTVL.

J is TRBJ2-5 and V is TRBV4-3, with D hard to call. The J call may not be correct, given that the DNA end is closer to TRBJ2-7. In germline, CDR1 is LGHNA, CDR2 YSLEER. CDR3 length: 13 amino acids. The CDR3: CASSVDVSYEQYF. The CDR3 region has the DNA TGCGCCAGCAGCGTGGACGTCTCCTACGAGCAGTACTTC.

This clonotype occurred a few times. This sequence joins TRBV6-5 and TRBJ1-2; TRBD1 matches 11 bases. The V segment lost 0 bases and the J segment 4 bases; nucleotides outside the gene matches: 10. The CDR3 loop spans 18 amino acids. Germline V gives CDR1 MNHEY, CDR2 SVGAGI. As DNA, the CDR3 is TGTGCCAGCAGTTACTCGGCGATAACCGGGACAGGGGGCTATGGCTACACCTTC. It translates to CASSYSAITGTGGYGYTF.

The chain combines TRBV30 with TRBJ2-2, with D unclear. V was pared by 3 bases and J by 2 bases, with 10 bases between. Germline V gene sequence: CDR1 GTSNPN, CDR2 SVGIG (reference sequence). This CDR3 has 14 amino acids. The CDR3 protein is CAWRVDTNTGELFF. CDR3 DNA sequence: TGTGCCTGGAGGGTAGACACCAACACCGGGGAGCTGTTTTTT.

This clonotype was counted a few times. The gene calls are TRBV5-5 and TRBJ1-2; D uncertain. CDR3 length: 15 amino acids. V lost 0 bases to trimming and J lost 2 bases, with 11 bases between them. Looked up from germline, CDR1 is SGHKS and CDR2 is YYEKEE (reference sequence). The CDR3 nucleotides read TGTGCCAGCAGCTTGGCCCTGTATCGGAACTATGGCTACACCTTC. It encodes CASSLALYRNYGYTF. Combining the CDR3 with reference TRBV5-5 and TRBJ1-2 gives the whole variable domain DAGVTQSPTHLIKTRGQQVTLRCSPISGHKSVSWYQQVLGQGPQFIFQYYEKEERGRGNFPDRFSARQFPNYSSELNVNALLLGDSALYLCASSLALYRNYGYTFGSGTRLTVV.

The chain carries TRBV4-3 and TRBJ1-2; 7 nucleotides line up with TRBD1. The ends lost 5 bases at V and 8 bases at J; junction bases unmatched: 8. The CDR3 runs 13 residues. CDR1 LGHNA and CDR2 YSLEER come from the germline V gene. CDR3 region: CASSSEQGPGYTF. In DNA form, the CDR3 reads TGCGCCAGCAGCTCCGAACAGGGGCCCGGCTACACCTTC.